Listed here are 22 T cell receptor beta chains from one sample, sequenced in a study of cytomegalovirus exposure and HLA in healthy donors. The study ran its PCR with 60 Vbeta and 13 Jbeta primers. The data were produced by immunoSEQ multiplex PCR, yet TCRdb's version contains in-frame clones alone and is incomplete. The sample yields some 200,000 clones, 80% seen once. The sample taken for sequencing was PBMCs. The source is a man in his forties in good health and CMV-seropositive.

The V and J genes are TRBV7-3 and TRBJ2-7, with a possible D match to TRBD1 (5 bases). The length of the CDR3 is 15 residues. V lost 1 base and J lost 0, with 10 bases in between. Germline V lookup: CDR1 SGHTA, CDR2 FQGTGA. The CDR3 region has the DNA TGTGCCAGCAGCTTAAGCGGCCAGGGCTCCTACGAGCAGTACTTC. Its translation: CASSLSGQGSYEQYF.

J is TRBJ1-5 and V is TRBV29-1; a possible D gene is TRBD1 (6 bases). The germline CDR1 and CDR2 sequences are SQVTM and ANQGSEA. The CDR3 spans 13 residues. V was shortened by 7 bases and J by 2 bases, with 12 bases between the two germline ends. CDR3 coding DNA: TGCAGCGCATACGAGGGGGGCAATCAGCCCCAGCATTTT. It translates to CSAYEGGNQPQHF.

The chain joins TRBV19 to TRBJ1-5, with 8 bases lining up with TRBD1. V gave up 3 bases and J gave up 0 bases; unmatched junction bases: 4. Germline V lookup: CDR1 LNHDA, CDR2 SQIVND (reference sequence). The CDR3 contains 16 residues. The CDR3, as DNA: TGTGCCAGTAGTATCTCCGGACAGGGTAGCAATCAGCCCCAGCATTTT. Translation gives CASSISGQGSNQPQHF. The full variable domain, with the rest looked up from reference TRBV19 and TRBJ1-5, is DGGITQSPKYLFRKEGQNVTLSCEQNLNHDAMYWYRQDPGQGLRLIYYSQIVNDFQKGDIAEGYSVSREKKESFPLTVTSAQKNPTAFYLCASSISGQGSNQPQHFGDGTRLSIL.

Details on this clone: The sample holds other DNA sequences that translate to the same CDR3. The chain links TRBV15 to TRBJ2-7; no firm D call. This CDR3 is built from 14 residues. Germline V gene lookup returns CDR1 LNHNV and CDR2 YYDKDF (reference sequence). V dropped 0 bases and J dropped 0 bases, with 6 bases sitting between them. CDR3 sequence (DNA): TGTGCCACCAGCAGAGATCGCGGCTCCTACGAGCAGTACTTC. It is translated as CATSRDRGSYEQYF.

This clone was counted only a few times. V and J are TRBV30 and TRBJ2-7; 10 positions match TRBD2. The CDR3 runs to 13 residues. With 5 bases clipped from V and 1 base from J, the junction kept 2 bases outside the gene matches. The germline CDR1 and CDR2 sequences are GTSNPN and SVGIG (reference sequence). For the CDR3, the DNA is TGTGCCTGGGGAGCGGGGGGGTCCTACGAGCAGTACTTC. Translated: CAWGAGGSYEQYF.

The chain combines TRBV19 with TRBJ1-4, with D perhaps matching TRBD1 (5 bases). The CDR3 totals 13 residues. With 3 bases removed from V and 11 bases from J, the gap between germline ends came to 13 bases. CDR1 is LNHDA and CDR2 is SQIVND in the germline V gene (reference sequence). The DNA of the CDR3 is TGTGCCAGTAGTATTCAGGGAACAAGGAAACTGTTTTTT. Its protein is CASSIQGTRKLFF.

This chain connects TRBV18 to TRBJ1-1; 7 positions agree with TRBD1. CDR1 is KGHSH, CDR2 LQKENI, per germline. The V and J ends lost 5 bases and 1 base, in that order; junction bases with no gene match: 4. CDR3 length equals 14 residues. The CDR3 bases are TGTGCCAGCTCATTCAGGGGGTCGAACACTGAAGCTTTCTTT. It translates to CASSFRGSNTEAFF.

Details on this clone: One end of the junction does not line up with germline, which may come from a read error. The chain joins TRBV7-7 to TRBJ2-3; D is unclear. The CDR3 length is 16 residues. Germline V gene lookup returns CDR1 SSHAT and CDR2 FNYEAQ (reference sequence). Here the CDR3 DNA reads TGTGCTAGCAGTTTGACCCCCCGGCTAGGCTCAGATACGCAGTATTTT. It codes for CASSLTPRLGSDTQYF.

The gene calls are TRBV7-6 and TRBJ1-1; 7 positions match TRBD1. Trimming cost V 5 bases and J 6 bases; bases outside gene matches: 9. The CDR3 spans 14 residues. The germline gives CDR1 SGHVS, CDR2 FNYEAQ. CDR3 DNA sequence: TGTGCCAGCAGCCGACAGGGTAGAGGGGCTGAAGCTTTCTTT. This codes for CASSRQGRGAEAFF.

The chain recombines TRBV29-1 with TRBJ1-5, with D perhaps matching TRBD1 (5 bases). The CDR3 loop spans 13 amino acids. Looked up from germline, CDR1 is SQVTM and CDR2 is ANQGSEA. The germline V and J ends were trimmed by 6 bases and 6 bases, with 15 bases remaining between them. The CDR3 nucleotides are TGCAGCGTCACGACGGGGGTGGCTCAGCCCCAGCATTTT. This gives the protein CSVTTGVAQPQHF.

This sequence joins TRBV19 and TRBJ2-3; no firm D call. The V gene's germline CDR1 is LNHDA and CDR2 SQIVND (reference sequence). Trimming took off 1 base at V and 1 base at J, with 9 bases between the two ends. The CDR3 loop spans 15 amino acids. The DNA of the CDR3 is TGTGCCAGTAGTATAGGGCAGTACGGCACAGATACGCAGTATTTT. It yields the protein CASSIGQYGTDTQYF.

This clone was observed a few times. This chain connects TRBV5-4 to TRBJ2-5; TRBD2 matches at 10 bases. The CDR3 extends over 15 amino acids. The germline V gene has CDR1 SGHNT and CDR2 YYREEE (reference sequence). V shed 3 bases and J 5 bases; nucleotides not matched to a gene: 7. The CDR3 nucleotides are TGTGCCAGCAGCTCCCTAGCGGGGGCCGGGGAGACCCAGTACTTC. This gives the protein CASSSLAGAGETQYF. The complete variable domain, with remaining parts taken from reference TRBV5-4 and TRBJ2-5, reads ETGVTQSPTHLIKTRGQQVTLRCSSQSGHNTVSWYQQALGQGPQFIFQYYREEENGRGNFPPRFSGLQFPNYSSELNVNALELDDSALYLCASSSLAGAGETQYFGPGTRLLVL.

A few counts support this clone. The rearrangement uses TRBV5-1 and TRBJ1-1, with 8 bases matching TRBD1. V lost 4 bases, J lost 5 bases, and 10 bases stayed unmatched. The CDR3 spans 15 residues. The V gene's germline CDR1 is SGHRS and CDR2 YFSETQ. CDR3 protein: CASSATRGRGTEAFF. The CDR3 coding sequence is TGCGCCAGCAGCGCCACCAGGGGGCGTGGTACTGAAGCTTTCTTT.

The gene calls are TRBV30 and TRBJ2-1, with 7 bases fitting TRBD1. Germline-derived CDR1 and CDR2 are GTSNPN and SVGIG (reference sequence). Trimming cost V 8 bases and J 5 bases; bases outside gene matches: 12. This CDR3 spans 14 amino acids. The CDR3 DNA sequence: TGTGCCGCTGGTCTCACAGGGGCTAACAATGAGCAGTTCTTC. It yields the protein CAAGLTGANNEQFF. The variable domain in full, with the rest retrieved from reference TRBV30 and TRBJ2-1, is SQTIHQWPATLVQPVGSPLSLECTVEGTSNPNLYWYRQAAGRGLQLLFYSVGIGQISSEVPQNLSASRPQDRQFILSSKKLLLSDSGFYLCAAGLTGANNEQFFGPGTRLTVL.

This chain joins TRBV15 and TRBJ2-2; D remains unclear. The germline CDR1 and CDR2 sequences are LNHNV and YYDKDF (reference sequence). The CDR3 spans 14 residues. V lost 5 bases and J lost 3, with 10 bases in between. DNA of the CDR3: TGTGCCACCAGCGGTGGTGCGGACACCGGGGAGCTGTTTTTT. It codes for CATSGGADTGELFF.

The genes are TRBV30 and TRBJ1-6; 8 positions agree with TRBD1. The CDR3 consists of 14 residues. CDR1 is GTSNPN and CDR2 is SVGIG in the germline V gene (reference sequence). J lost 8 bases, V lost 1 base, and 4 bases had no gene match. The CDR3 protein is CAWSGTGRYSPLHF. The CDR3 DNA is TGTGCCTGGAGTGGGACAGGGCGTTATTCACCCCTCCACTTT. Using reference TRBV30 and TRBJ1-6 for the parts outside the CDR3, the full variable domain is SQTIHQWPATLVQPVGSPLSLECTVEGTSNPNLYWYRQAAGRGLQLLFYSVGIGQISSEVPQNLSASRPQDRQFILSSKKLLLSDSGFYLCAWSGTGRYSPLHFGNGTRLTVT.

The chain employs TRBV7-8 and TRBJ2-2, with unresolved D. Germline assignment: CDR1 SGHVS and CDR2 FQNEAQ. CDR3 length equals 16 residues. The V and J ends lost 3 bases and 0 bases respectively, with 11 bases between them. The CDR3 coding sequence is TGTGCCAGCAGCTTTGCGCTGACTTCGAACACCGGGGAGCTGTTTTTT. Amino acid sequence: CASSFALTSNTGELFF.

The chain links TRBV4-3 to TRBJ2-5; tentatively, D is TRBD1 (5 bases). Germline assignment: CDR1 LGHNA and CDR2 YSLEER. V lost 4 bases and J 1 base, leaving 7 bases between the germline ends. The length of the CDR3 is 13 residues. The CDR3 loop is CASSPDTQETQYF. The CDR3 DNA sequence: TGCGCCAGCAGCCCGGACACCCAAGAGACCCAGTACTTC.

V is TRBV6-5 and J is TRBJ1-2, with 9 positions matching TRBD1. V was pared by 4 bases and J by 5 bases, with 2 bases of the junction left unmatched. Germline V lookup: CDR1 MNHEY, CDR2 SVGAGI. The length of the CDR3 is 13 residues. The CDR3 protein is CASSLDRGYGYTF. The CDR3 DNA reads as TGTGCCAGCAGTTTGGACAGGGGATATGGCTACACCTTC.

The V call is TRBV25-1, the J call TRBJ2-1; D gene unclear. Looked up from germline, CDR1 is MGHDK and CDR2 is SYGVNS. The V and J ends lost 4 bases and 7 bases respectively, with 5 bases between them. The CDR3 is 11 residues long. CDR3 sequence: CASSVRNEQFF. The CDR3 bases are TGTGCCAGCAGTGTGCGGAATGAGCAGTTCTTC. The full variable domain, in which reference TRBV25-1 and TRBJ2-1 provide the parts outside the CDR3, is EADIYQTPRYLVIGTGKKITLECSQTMGHDKMYWYQQDPGMELHLIHYSYGVNSTEKGDLSSESTVSRIRTEHFPLTLESARPSHTSQYLCASSVRNEQFFGPGTRLTVL.

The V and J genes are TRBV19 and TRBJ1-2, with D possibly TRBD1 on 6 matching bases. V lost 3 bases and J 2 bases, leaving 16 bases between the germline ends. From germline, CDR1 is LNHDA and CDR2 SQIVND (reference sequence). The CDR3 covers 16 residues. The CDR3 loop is CASSMVHRERNYGYTF. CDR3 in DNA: TGTGCCAGTAGTATGGTTCACAGGGAAAGGAACTATGGCTACACCTTC.

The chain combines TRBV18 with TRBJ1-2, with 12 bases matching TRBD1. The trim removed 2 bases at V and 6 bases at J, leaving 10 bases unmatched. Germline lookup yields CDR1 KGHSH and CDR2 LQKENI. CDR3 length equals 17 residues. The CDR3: CASSPAITGTGGNGYTF. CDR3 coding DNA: TGTGCCAGCTCACCAGCGATCACCGGGACAGGGGGCAATGGCTACACCTTC. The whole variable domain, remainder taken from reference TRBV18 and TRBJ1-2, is NAGVMQNPRHLVRRRGQEARLRCSPMKGHSHVYWYRQLPEEGLKFMVYLQKENIIDESGMPKERFSAEFPKEGPSILRIQQVVRGDSAAYFCASSPAITGTGGNGYTFGSGTRLTVV.